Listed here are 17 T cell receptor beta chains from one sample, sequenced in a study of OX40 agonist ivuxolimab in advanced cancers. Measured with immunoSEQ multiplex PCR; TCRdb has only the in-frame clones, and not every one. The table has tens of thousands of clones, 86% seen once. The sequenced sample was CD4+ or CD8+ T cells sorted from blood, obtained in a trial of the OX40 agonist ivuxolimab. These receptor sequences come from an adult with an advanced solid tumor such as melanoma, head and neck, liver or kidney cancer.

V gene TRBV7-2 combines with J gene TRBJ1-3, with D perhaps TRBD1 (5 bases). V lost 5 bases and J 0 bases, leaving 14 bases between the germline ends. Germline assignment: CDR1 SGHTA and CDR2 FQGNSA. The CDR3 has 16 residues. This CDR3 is CASSPRGKPSGNTIYF. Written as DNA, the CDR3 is TGTGCCAGCAGCCCCCGGGGCAAACCCTCTGGAAACACCATATATTTT.

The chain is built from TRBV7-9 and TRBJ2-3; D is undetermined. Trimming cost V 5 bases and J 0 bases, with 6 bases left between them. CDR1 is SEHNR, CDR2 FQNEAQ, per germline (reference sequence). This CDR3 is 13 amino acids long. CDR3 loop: CASSPTSTDTQYF. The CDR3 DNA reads TGTGCCAGCAGCCCCACTAGCACAGATACGCAGTATTTT.

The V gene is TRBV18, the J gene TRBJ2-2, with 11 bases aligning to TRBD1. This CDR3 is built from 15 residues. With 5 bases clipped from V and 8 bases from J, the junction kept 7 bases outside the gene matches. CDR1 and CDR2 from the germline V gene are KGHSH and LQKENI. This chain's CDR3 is CASSSRDRGTGELFF. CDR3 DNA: TGTGCCAGCTCATCACGGGACAGGGGGACTGGGGAGCTGTTTTTT.

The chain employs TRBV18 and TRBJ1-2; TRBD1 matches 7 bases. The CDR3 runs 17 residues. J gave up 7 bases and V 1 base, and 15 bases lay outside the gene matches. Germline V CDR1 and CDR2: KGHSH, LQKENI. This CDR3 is CASSPRLQGSWGSGYTF. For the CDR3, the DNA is TGTGCCAGCTCACCACGGTTACAGGGGTCCTGGGGTTCTGGCTACACCTTC.

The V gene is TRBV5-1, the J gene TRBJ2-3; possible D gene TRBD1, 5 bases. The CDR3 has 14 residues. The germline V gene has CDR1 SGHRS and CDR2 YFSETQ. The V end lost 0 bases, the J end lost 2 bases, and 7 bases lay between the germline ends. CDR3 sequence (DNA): TGCGCCAGCAGCTTGGACAGGCCCACAGATACGCAGTATTTT. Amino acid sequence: CASSLDRPTDTQYF.

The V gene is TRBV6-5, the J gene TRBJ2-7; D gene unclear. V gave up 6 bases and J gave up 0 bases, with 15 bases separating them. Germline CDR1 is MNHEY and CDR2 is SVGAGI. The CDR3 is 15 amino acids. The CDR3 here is CASSIRHLSSYEQYF. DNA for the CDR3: TGTGCCAGCAGCATAAGACACTTGAGCTCCTACGAGCAGTACTTC.

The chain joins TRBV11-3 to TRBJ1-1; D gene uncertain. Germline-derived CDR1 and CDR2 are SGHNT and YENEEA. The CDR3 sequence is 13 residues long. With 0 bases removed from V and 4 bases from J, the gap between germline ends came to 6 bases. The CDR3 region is CASSLDGVTEAFF. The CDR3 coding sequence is TGTGCCAGCAGCTTAGACGGGGTCACTGAAGCTTTCTTT.

The CDR3 loop is CASSFTGGNNEQFF. The DNA for the CDR3 is TGTGCCAGTAGTTTCACGGGGGGAAACAATGAGCAGTTCTTC. The rearrangement uses TRBV19 and TRBJ2-1, with 7 bases identical to TRBD2. The germline gives CDR1 LNHDA, CDR2 SQIVND (reference sequence). The CDR3 has 14 amino acids. V gave up 5 bases and J gave up 5 bases; unmatched junction bases: 6.

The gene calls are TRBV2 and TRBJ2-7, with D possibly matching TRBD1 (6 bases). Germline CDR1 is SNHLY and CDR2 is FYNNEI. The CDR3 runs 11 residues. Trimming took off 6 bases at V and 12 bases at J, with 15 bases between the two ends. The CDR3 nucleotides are TGTGCCAGCAGGGGGACATCCCGCCCGTACTTC. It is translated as CASRGTSRPYF.

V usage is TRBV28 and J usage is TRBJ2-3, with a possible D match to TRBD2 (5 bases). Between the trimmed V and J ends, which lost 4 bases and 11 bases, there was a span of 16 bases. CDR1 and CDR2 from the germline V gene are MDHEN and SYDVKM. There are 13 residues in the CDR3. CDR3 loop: CASSSSGEPGQYF. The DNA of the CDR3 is TGTGCCAGCAGTTCATCCGGGGAGCCGGGGCAGTATTTT.

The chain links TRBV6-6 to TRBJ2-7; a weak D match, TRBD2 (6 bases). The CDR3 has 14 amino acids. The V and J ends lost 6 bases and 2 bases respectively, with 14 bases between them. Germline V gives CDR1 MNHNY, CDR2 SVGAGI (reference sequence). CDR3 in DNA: TGTGCCAGCAGCCCGACCGCGGGACCCTACGAGCAGTACTTC. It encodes CASSPTAGPYEQYF.

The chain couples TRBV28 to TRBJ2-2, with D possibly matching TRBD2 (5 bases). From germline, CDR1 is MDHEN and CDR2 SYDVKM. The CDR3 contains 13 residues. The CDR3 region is CATLRGPTGELFF. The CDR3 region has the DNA TGTGCTACCCTTCGGGGTCCCACCGGGGAGCTGTTTTTT.

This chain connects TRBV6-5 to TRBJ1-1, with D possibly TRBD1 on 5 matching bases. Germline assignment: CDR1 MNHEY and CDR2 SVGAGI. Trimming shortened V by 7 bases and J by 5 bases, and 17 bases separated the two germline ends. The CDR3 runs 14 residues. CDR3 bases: TGTGCCAGCACCAAACCCGGGGCTGGGACTGAAGCTTTCTTT. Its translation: CASTKPGAGTEAFF.

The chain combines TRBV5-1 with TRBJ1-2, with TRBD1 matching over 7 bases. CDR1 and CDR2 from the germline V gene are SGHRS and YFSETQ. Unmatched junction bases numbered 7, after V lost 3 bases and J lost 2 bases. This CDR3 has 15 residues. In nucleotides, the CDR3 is TGCGCCAGCAGCTACGGGGACAGATCCAACTATGGCTACACCTTC. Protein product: CASSYGDRSNYGYTF.

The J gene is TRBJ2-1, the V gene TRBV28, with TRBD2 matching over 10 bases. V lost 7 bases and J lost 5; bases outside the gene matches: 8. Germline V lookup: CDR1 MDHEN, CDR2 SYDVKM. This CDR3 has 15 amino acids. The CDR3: CASTRASGGDNEQFF. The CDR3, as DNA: TGTGCCAGCACCCGGGCTAGCGGGGGTGACAATGAGCAGTTCTTC.

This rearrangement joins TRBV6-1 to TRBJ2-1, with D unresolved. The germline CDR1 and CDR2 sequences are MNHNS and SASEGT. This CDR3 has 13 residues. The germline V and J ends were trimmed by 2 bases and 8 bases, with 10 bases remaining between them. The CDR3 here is CASSERITHEQFF. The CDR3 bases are TGTGCCAGCAGTGAAAGGATCACGCATGAGCAGTTCTTC.

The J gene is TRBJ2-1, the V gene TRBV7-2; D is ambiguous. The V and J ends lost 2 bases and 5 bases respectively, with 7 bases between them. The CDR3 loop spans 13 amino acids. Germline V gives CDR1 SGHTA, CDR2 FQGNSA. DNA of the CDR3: TGTGCCAGCAGCTTAATGGCTGACAATGAGCAGTTCTTC. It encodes CASSLMADNEQFF.